These 15 T cell receptor beta chains were sequenced from one sample in a study of Ad26.COV2.S vaccination and SARS-CoV-2 variants (dated by TCRdb to the early 2020s). The treatment or condition tag for this specimen amounts to: around 19 received Ad26.COV2.S at low or high dose, single or two shots; about 5 received placebo; per-sample allocation not given. For vaccine and placebo recipients, repertoires were sequenced using samples collected on day 63 after the first injection. The library was prepared using the immunoSEQ multiplex PCR assay. What TCRdb holds here is the immuneACCESS table cut down to in-frame rearrangements. Part of the clones is not present; checked against another copy, under half of the missing clones reflect an unresolved V gene, and the others are unexplained. The sample table lists about 280,000 clones, roughly 86% of them with a count of one. Jointly, the top ten make up approximately 3.4% of the sample.

The specimen was peripheral blood, collected in a trial of Ad26.COV2.S vaccine versus placebo. The receptor source for this set is a person between 18 and 60 years old who received the Ad26.COV2.S COVID-19 vaccine or a placebo.

V and J are TRBV19 and TRBJ1-5; tentatively, D is TRBD1 (5 bases). Germline-derived CDR1 and CDR2 are LNHDA and SQIVND (reference sequence). Trimming shortened V by 7 bases and J by 0 bases, and 16 bases separated the two germline ends. This CDR3 region has 16 residues. The CDR3, as DNA: TGTGCCAGTACCGTCAACCAGGGATATAGCAATCAGCCCCAGCATTTT. Amino acid sequence: CASTVNQGYSNQPQHF.

The V gene is TRBV30, the J gene TRBJ1-2, with D possibly being TRBD1 (6 bases). The germline CDR1 and CDR2 sequences are GTSNPN and SVGIG (reference sequence). This CDR3 contains 14 residues. V gave up 0 bases and J gave up 2 bases, with 10 bases separating them. This CDR3 reads CAWSVPRGNYGYTF. The DNA for the CDR3 is TGTGCCTGGAGTGTCCCCAGGGGCAACTATGGCTACACCTTC.

The rearrangement uses TRBV7-8 and TRBJ2-5; D is unresolved. CDR3 length: 14 amino acids. V lost 1 base and J lost 4, with 10 bases in between. Germline loops: CDR1 SGHVS, CDR2 FQNEAQ. This CDR3 is CASSLVVSRETQYF. The CDR3 nucleotides read TGTGCCAGCAGCTTAGTGGTTAGTCGAGAGACCCAGTACTTC. The variable domain in full, with the rest retrieved from reference TRBV7-8 and TRBJ2-5, is GAGVSQSPRYKVAKRGQDVALRCDPISGHVSLFWYQQALGQGPEFLTYFQNEAQLDKSGLPSDRFFAERPEGSVSTLKIQRTQQEDSAVYLCASSLVVSRETQYFGPGTRLLVL.

The gene calls are TRBV4-1 and TRBJ1-1; D not certain. Germline lookup yields CDR1 MGHRA and CDR2 YSYEKL. Trimming took 4 bases from V and 5 from J, leaving 11 bases between them. The CDR3 runs to 13 residues. CDR3 loop: CASSPDRETEAFF. As DNA, the CDR3 is TGCGCCAGCAGCCCCGATCGGGAGACTGAAGCTTTCTTT.

The chain is built from TRBV19 and TRBJ2-7, with unresolved D. Germline V gene data show CDR1 as LNHDA and CDR2 as SQIVND (reference sequence). V was shortened by 0 bases and J by 2 bases, with 8 bases between the two germline ends. This CDR3 region has 14 residues. CDR3 coding DNA: TGTGCCAGTAGTATAGAAGCAGGCCCCTACGAGCAGTACTTC. It codes for CASSIEAGPYEQYF. Variable domain in full (rest from reference TRBV19 and TRBJ2-7): DGGITQSPKYLFRKEGQNVTLSCEQNLNHDAMYWYRQDPGQGLRLIYYSQIVNDFQKGDIAEGYSVSREKKESFPLTVTSAQKNPTAFYLCASSIEAGPYEQYFGPGTRLTVT.

The chain carries TRBV6-6 and TRBJ2-1, with a possible D match to TRBD2 (6 bases). CDR1 and CDR2 (germline): MNHNY, SVGAGI (reference sequence). This CDR3 has 15 amino acids. The V end was cut by 7 bases, the J end by 2 bases, with 15 bases between. The CDR3 loop reads CASTAGTFPYNEQFF. Here the CDR3 DNA reads TGTGCCAGCACCGCGGGGACCTTTCCCTACAATGAGCAGTTCTTC.

The genes are TRBV7-8 and TRBJ1-1, with a tentative D call TRBD1 (6 bases). Trimming cost V 2 bases and J 1 base, with 17 bases left between them. This CDR3 has 17 residues. Germline CDR1 and CDR2: SGHVS and FQNEAQ. For the CDR3, the DNA is TGTGCCAGCAGCTTACGGACAGCACAACAGGGGAACACTGAAGCTTTCTTT. Translation: CASSLRTAQQGNTEAFF.

The chain couples TRBV6-2 or TRBV6-3 to TRBJ2-1; TRBD1 agrees at 10 bases. This CDR3 is built from 17 residues. Germline-derived CDR1 and CDR2 are MNHEY and SVGEGT. V lost 0 bases to trimming and J lost 7 bases; unmatched junction nucleotides: 9. CDR3 in amino acids: CASSYSRRGQGKNEQFF. The CDR3 region has the DNA TGTGCCAGCAGTTACTCGAGGAGGGGACAGGGGAAAAATGAGCAGTTCTTC.

The chain uses TRBV15 and TRBJ2-7, with a weak D call TRBD1 (6 bases). Looked up from germline, CDR1 is LNHNV and CDR2 is YYDKDF (reference sequence). Trimming shortened V by 0 bases and J by 0 bases, and 12 bases separated the two germline ends. The CDR3 has 16 residues. CDR3: CATSRDGGESSYEQYF. As DNA, the CDR3 is TGTGCCACCAGCAGAGATGGGGGCGAAAGCTCCTACGAGCAGTACTTC.

This clone has a handful of counts. The chain employs TRBV7-8 and TRBJ1-6; 8 bases are shared with TRBD1. Germline lookup yields CDR1 SGHVS and CDR2 FQNEAQ. V lost 5 bases and J lost 0; bases outside the gene matches: 3. The CDR3 spans 16 residues. This CDR3 reads CASSPDRVSYNSPLHF. The CDR3 DNA sequence: TGTGCCAGCAGCCCGGACAGGGTCTCCTATAATTCACCCCTCCACTTT.

The rearrangement links TRBV7-8 to TRBJ1-2; D remains ambiguous. The CDR3 loop spans 17 amino acids. Germline CDR1 is SGHVS and CDR2 is FQNEAQ. V was pared by 4 bases and J by 4 bases, with 22 bases between. CDR3 DNA: TGTGCCAGCAGCTCCCTCCTGGCCAGTGGTGGTATCTATGGCTACACCTTC. Its translation: CASSSLLASGGIYGYTF.

The chain employs TRBV5-1 and TRBJ2-5; D might be TRBD1 or TRBD2, each matching 5 bases. CDR1 is SGHRS and CDR2 is YFSETQ in the germline V gene. V lost 7 bases and J lost 1, with 14 bases in between. The CDR3 loop spans 14 amino acids. The CDR3 sequence: CASRVGTPQETQYF. CDR3 in DNA: TGCGCCAGCCGAGTCGGGACGCCCCAAGAGACCCAGTACTTC.

This clone was found once. The V gene is TRBV5-1, the J gene TRBJ2-1, with 10 nucleotides matching TRBD2. The germline V gene has CDR1 SGHRS and CDR2 YFSETQ. The CDR3 loop spans 14 amino acids. Trimming at V came to 7 bases and at J to 8 bases, leaving 9 bases not matched to a gene. The CDR3, as DNA: TGCGCCAGCCAATCTAGCGGGGGAGACGATGAGCAGTTCTTC. This gives the protein CASQSSGGDDEQFF.

This chain uses TRBV7-9 with TRBJ1-1; 8 nucleotides agree with TRBD1. Germline V gives CDR1 SEHNR, CDR2 FQNEAQ (reference sequence). Trimming removed 6 bases from V and 3 bases from J; junction bases left unmatched: 0. The CDR3 is made up of 12 amino acids. The CDR3, as DNA: TGTGCCAGCAGACAGGGGGACACTGAAGCTTTCTTT. Amino acids: CASRQGDTEAFF.

The chain joins TRBV5-4 to TRBJ2-1, with D uncertain. Germline V gene lookup returns CDR1 SGHNT and CDR2 YYREEE (reference sequence). Trimming shortened V by 0 bases and J by 6 bases, and 10 bases separated the two germline ends. The CDR3 extends over 14 amino acids. In nucleotides, the CDR3 is TGTGCCAGCAGCTTGGCGGCCGCTAGCAATGAGCAGTTCTTC. It specifies CASSLAAASNEQFF.